The 25 T cell receptor beta chains below all came from one sample that was sequenced in a study of blood T cell repertoires in COVID-19. This table comes from immunoSEQ multiplex PCR, and its TCRdb copy is limited to in-frame clones, with some not included. The repertoire has some 74,000 clones, roughly 91% of them found once; the top ten carry approximately 7%. Sample: peripheral blood. The receptor set was obtained from a man aged 45-60 years with active COVID-19.

The chain links TRBV4-3 to TRBJ1-6, with D possibly TRBD1 on 5 matching bases. CDR3 size: 16 residues. Per germline, CDR1 LGHNA and CDR2 YSLEER. Trimming stripped 3 bases from V and 8 bases from J, with 17 bases between. The CDR3 protein is CASSHLYGGEDSPLHF. For the CDR3, the DNA is TGCGCCAGCAGCCACTTGTATGGGGGGGAAGATTCACCCCTCCACTTT.

The chain employs TRBV28 and TRBJ1-1, with D maybe TRBD1 (5 bases). The CDR3 totals 20 residues. Germline V CDR1 and CDR2: MDHEN, SYDVKM. V lost 3 bases and J lost 4, with 30 bases in between. CDR3 region: CASSFPQITRSGRVGTEAFF. The CDR3 coding sequence is TGTGCCAGCAGTTTCCCTCAGATAACCCGGAGTGGCAGGGTGGGCACTGAAGCTTTCTTT.

This clone was counted a single time. The chain recombines TRBV7-9 with TRBJ2-2; 11 nucleotides match TRBD1. There are 19 residues in the CDR3. Unmatched junction bases numbered 8, after V lost 1 base and J lost 1 base. The V gene's germline CDR1 is SEHNR and CDR2 FQNEAQ (reference sequence). The CDR3 loop is CASSLGPGQGDLNTGELFF. The CDR3 DNA is TGTGCCAGCAGCTTAGGCCCGGGACAGGGGGACTTGAACACCGGGGAGCTGTTTTTT.

V and J are TRBV28 and TRBJ2-7; 10 bases line up with TRBD1. The CDR3 loop spans 15 amino acids. V trimming: 5 bases; J trimming: 1 base; junction bases outside the gene matches: 5. Germline loops: CDR1 MDHEN, CDR2 SYDVKM. The CDR3 coding sequence is TGTGCCAGCAGTCCGTCGGGACAGGGGTCCTACGAGCAGTACTTC. It codes for CASSPSGQGSYEQYF.

The CDR3 loop reads CASTGTSGYNEQFF. The CDR3 DNA sequence: TGTGCCAGTACCGGGACTAGCGGATACAATGAGCAGTTCTTC. The rearrangement joins TRBV3-1 (or the pseudogene TRBV3-2) to TRBJ2-1, with 11 bases lining up with TRBD2. The V gene end was trimmed by 9 bases and the J gene end by 4 bases; junction bases not matched to a gene: 5. Germline V CDR1 and CDR2: LGHDT, YNNKEL (reference sequence). The CDR3 has 14 residues.

In its sample, this clone was seen once. This chain uses TRBV6-2 or TRBV6-3 with TRBJ1-1; TRBD1 agrees at 7 bases. V lost 5 bases and J lost 5; bases outside the gene matches: 8. The CDR3 totals 14 residues. The germline V gene encodes CDR1 MNHEY and CDR2 SVGEGT. The CDR3: CASSPDRVSTEAFF. The DNA of the CDR3 is TGTGCCAGCAGTCCCGACAGGGTTTCGACTGAAGCTTTCTTT.

The rearrangement uses TRBV6-5 and TRBJ2-5; 7 bases fit TRBD1. The CDR3 is made up of 16 amino acids. Germline values: CDR1 MNHEY, CDR2 SVGAGI. The V segment lost 1 base and the J segment 3 bases; nucleotides outside the gene matches: 8. CDR3 protein: CASSYYSDRAEETQYF. The CDR3 nucleotides are TGTGCCAGCAGTTACTATTCAGACAGGGCCGAAGAGACCCAGTACTTC.

The CDR3 is CSVRTSGHSYEQYF. The DNA of the CDR3 is TGCAGCGTGCGGACTAGCGGTCACTCCTACGAGCAGTACTTC. V usage is TRBV29-1 and J usage is TRBJ2-7; 10 positions agree with TRBD2. The CDR3 spans 14 residues. J was trimmed by 0 bases and V by 6 bases; bases with no gene match: 5. CDR1 is SQVTM, CDR2 ANQGSEA, per germline.

The CDR3 DNA reads TGTGCCAGCAGCGGATGGGACACTCCATACGAGCAGTACTTC. Its translation is CASSGWDTPYEQYF. V usage is TRBV9 and J usage is TRBJ2-7; D is perhaps TRBD1 (6 bases). CDR3 length: 14 residues. Trimming cost V 3 bases and J 4 bases, with 14 bases left between them. Germline V gives CDR1 SGDLS, CDR2 YYNGEE. Full variable domain (missing parts from reference TRBV9 and TRBJ2-7): DSGVTQTPKHLITATGQRVTLRCSPRSGDLSVYWYQQSLDQGLQFLIQYYNGEERAKGNILERFSAQQFPDLHSELNLSSLELGDSALYFCASSGWDTPYEQYFGPGTRLTVT.

The V and J genes are TRBV28 and TRBJ2-5; TRBD2 might be the D (6 bases). Germline CDR1 reads MDHEN; CDR2 reads SYDVKM. V dropped 6 bases and J dropped 4 bases, with 9 bases sitting between them. The CDR3 spans 12 residues. The CDR3 DNA reads as TGTGCCAGCAGGGGGGGTTCAGAGACCCAGTACTTC. Protein sequence: CASRGGSETQYF.

V and J are TRBV18 and TRBJ2-2, with 9 bases aligning to TRBD1. Losses at the gene ends were 8 bases for V and 6 bases for J; bases not matched to a gene: 13. The length of the CDR3 is 16 residues. Looked up from germline, CDR1 is KGHSH and CDR2 is LQKENI. CDR3 sequence reads: CASRKPGQGLAGELFF. The CDR3 DNA reads TGTGCCAGCCGCAAACCGGGACAGGGCCTCGCCGGGGAGCTGTTTTTT. The variable domain in full, completed from reference TRBV18 and TRBJ2-2, reads NAGVMQNPRHLVRRRGQEARLRCSPMKGHSHVYWYRQLPEEGLKFMVYLQKENIIDESGMPKERFSAEFPKEGPSILRIQQVVRGDSAAYFCASRKPGQGLAGELFFGEGSRLTVL.

The chain carries TRBV3-1 (or the pseudogene TRBV3-2) and TRBJ1-5; no definite D call. V lost 1 base, J lost 7 bases, and 14 bases lay in between. The CDR3 loop spans 15 amino acids. Germline V CDR1 and CDR2: LGHDT, YNNKEL (reference sequence). The CDR3 here is CASSQALTTRQPQHF. CDR3 in DNA: TGTGCCAGCAGCCAAGCTTTAACCACGAGGCAGCCCCAGCATTTT.

The chain couples TRBV28 to TRBJ1-1; 7 nucleotides line up with TRBD1. There are 14 residues in the CDR3. The trim removed 4 bases at V and 6 bases at J, leaving 8 bases unmatched. Germline CDR1 MDHEN, CDR2 SYDVKM. CDR3 sequence: CASSYTQGVPEAFF. DNA of the CDR3: TGTGCCAGCAGTTACACGCAGGGGGTCCCTGAAGCTTTCTTT.

V gene TRBV28 combines with J gene TRBJ2-5; no clear D. Germline V CDR1 and CDR2: MDHEN, SYDVKM. The CDR3 has 15 residues. V dropped 0 bases and J dropped 2 bases, with 10 bases sitting between them. The CDR3 DNA reads as TGTGCCAGCAGTTTATGGCGGATCGGACAAGAGACCCAGTACTTC. Translated: CASSLWRIGQETQYF. Complete variable domain (other parts from reference TRBV28 and TRBJ2-5): DVKVTQSSRYLVKRTGEKVFLECVQDMDHENMFWYRQDPGLGLRLIYFSYDVKMKEKGDIPEGYSVSREKKERFSLILESASTNQTSMYLCASSLWRIGQETQYFGPGTRLLVL.

This clone was recorded only once. The chain combines TRBV5-4 with TRBJ1-2; 7 bases fit TRBD1. CDR3 length equals 15 residues. V trimming: 4 bases; J trimming: 7 bases; junction bases outside the gene matches: 13. The germline CDR1 and CDR2 sequences are SGHNT and YYREEE (reference sequence). CDR3 loop: CASSPPGVGGFGYTF. CDR3 nucleotides: TGTGCCAGCAGCCCGCCTGGGGTAGGGGGCTTTGGCTACACCTTC.

The V and J genes are TRBV5-5 and TRBJ1-2, with TRBD1 matching 7 bases. Germline assignment: CDR1 SGHKS and CDR2 YYEKEE (reference sequence). The CDR3 covers 15 residues. Germline trimming cut 6 bases from V and 8 bases from J; bases unmatched to any gene: 16. The CDR3 reads CASNIDRAPREGYTF. CDR3 DNA: TGTGCCAGCAACATCGACAGGGCACCTCGGGAGGGCTACACCTTC.

The rearrangement uses TRBV10-3 and TRBJ1-5; 8 nucleotides align to TRBD1. This CDR3 is built from 15 residues. V lost 3 bases, J lost 6 bases, and 7 bases stayed unmatched. From germline, CDR1 is ENHRY and CDR2 SYGVKD. The CDR3 DNA follows: TGTGCCATCAGTGAAGACAGGGGCGGGAGTCAGCCCCAGCATTTT. It codes for CAISEDRGGSQPQHF.

The chain employs TRBV6-5 and TRBJ1-3; D ambiguous. The germline V gene encodes CDR1 MNHEY and CDR2 SVGAGI. This CDR3 is built from 15 residues. Trimming left V 6 bases short and J 0 bases short, with 12 bases between. CDR3 in DNA: TGTGCCAGCAGCCCCTCGGGGATCTCTGGAAACACCATATATTTT. As protein: CASSPSGISGNTIYF.

V and J are TRBV18 and TRBJ1-1, with a possible D match to TRBD1 (6 bases). Trimming cost V 2 bases and J 1 base, with 17 bases left between them. CDR3 length: 17 amino acids. Germline-derived CDR1 and CDR2 are KGHSH and LQKENI. The CDR3 loop reads CASSPIRGGPENTEAFF. In nucleotides, the CDR3 is TGTGCCAGCTCACCAATCAGGGGCGGCCCCGAGAACACTGAAGCTTTCTTT.

This chain links TRBV28 with TRBJ2-7; 8 bases line up with TRBD1. J was trimmed by 5 bases and V by 5 bases; bases with no gene match: 11. The CDR3 contains 15 residues. Germline V gene data show CDR1 as MDHEN and CDR2 as SYDVKM. The CDR3 coding sequence is TGTGCCAGCAGTCGCGGAGGGACAGGAAGACACGAGCAGTACTTC. Protein sequence: CASSRGGTGRHEQYF.

This chain links TRBV7-3 with TRBJ2-1; 10 bases line up with TRBD1. Germline values: CDR1 SGHTA, CDR2 FQGTGA. The CDR3 is 13 residues long. J was trimmed by 8 bases and V by 4 bases; bases with no gene match: 2. The CDR3 loop reads CASSYGTGDEQFF. In DNA form, the CDR3 reads TGTGCCAGCAGCTACGGGACAGGGGATGAGCAGTTCTTC.

This chain uses TRBV18 with TRBJ2-7; TRBD2 aligns across 7 bases. Germline loops: CDR1 KGHSH, CDR2 LQKENI. V lost 6 bases and J lost 0; bases outside the gene matches: 5. The CDR3 loop spans 14 amino acids. The CDR3 DNA reads as TGTGCCAGCTCGCCGGGGACTACCTCCTACGAGCAGTACTTC. As protein: CASSPGTTSYEQYF.

This clone was detected once. This chain joins TRBV24-1 and TRBJ2-5; 9 nucleotides align to TRBD2. J was trimmed by 5 bases and V by 7 bases; bases with no gene match: 7. CDR3 length: 14 amino acids. The V gene's germline CDR1 is KGHDR and CDR2 SFDVKD. DNA of the CDR3: TGTGCCACCAGCGCGGGGGGGCGGTGGGAGACCCAGTACTTC. It translates to CATSAGGRWETQYF.

Comment on this clone: A read error is likely, as this CDR3 ends without the conserved phenylalanine or tryptophan. The limits of the CDR3 on the DNA are not certain, so only TCRdb's listed CDR3 is given. V usage is TRBV6-4 and J usage is TRBJ1-1; the table's TRBD1 call for D was not verified on the DNA. The length of the CDR3 is 13 amino acids, counting both ends. Germline loops: CDR1 MRHNA, CDR2 SNTAGT. Here the CDR3 reads CASPPEAGVSPSN.

The chain has TRBV29-1 and TRBJ1-2; D unresolved. In germline, CDR1 is SQVTM, CDR2 ANQGSEA. CDR3 length: 12 amino acids. V lost 4 bases, J lost 1 base, and 7 bases lay in between. The CDR3 here is CSVGDYNYGYTF. In DNA, the CDR3 is TGCAGCGTTGGAGATTATAACTATGGCTACACCTTC.